This TCR beta chain was sequenced in a study of blood T cells in healthy people across ages. Combining a sample-barcoded 5' primer with a J-beta primer mix, a second PCR ran for about 6 to 11 cycles. TCRdb called the 5' RACE reads again in MiXCR, with one record for every CDR3 protein. Of hundreds of thousands of distinct CDR3 sequences in the sample, 58% were seen once. The CDR3 extends over 16 amino acids. V was cut by 0 bases and J by 1 base, with 12 bases left in between. The V gene's germline CDR1 is SGDLS and CDR2 YYNGEE. The clonotype comes from a man aged 55-75 years in good health. The V gene is TRBV9, the J gene TRBJ2-3, with D perhaps TRBD2 (6 bases). Sequencing was performed on blood. CDR3 DNA: TGTGCCAGCAGCGTAGCTGCCGGGGGAGGCACAGATACGCAGTATTTT. This sequence encodes CASSVAAGGGTDTQYF. The whole variable domain, filled in from reference TRBV9 and TRBJ2-3, reads DSGVTQTPKHLITATGQRVTLRCSPRSGDLSVYWYQQSLDQGLQFLIQYYNGEERAKGNILERFSAQQFPDLHSELNLSSLELGDSALYFCASSVAAGGGTDTQYFGPGTRLTVL.